This TCR beta chain was sequenced for a study of blood T cell repertoires in COVID-19. Generated by immunoSEQ multiplex PCR, the TCRdb table keeps only in-frame clones and is missing some. This table holds roughly 200,000 clones, around four fifths found once. This clone was seen just once. CDR3 length equals 14 residues. V lost 6 bases to trimming and J lost 0 bases, with 11 bases between them. Germline V CDR1 and CDR2: LNHDA, SQIVND (reference sequence). Seattle cases were enrolled at active infection and followed longitudinally. This TCR derives from a woman at least 80 years old with COVID-19, enrolled during active disease. The sample comprised peripheral blood. This rearrangement joins TRBV19 to TRBJ1-1; no reliable D call. CDR3 nucleotide sequence: TGTGCCAGTAGCCCAACGGCGGTGAACACTGAAGCTTTCTTT. Its translation: CASSPTAVNTEAFF. Based on the CDR3 plus reference TRBV19 and TRBJ1-1, the full variable domain is DGGITQSPKYLFRKEGQNVTLSCEQNLNHDAMYWYRQDPGQGLRLIYYSQIVNDFQKGDIAEGYSVSREKKESFPLTVTSAQKNPTAFYLCASSPTAVNTEAFFGQGTRLTVV.